Listed below are T cell receptor beta chains from one sample, sequenced in a study of blood T cells in healthy people across ages. TCRdb processed the 5' RACE reads anew with MiXCR; each CDR3 protein has one entry. The profile shows about 570,000 distinct CDR3 sequences, roughly a quarter of them singletons. Sequenced: blood. These TCRs come from a woman aged 70-85 years in good health. CDR3s include the opening cysteine and the closing phenylalanine or tryptophan. Clone size, where shown, is once, few, many, or a class for clones that have expanded.

clone_size v_call cdr3_aa
. TRBV18 CASSPPLGTGTGKKLFF
few TRBV2 CASRFRTGGSYNEQFF
few TRBV20-1 CSALGRSTDTQYF
. TRBV6-6 CASQDGGTEKLFF
. TRBV3-1 CARPRGGSYNEQFF
. TRBV6-1 CASILTGHTDTQYF
few TRBV6-2/TRBV6-3 CASSYGHGNNEQFF
few TRBV6-2/TRBV6-3 CASRTAYGNNQPQHF
. TRBV6-4 CASSDLTGAGTDTQYF
. TRBV20-1 CSASPTVFYGYTF
. TRBV12-3/TRBV12-4 CASSFAVYSNQPQHF
. TRBV6-5 CASREGQGQYNEQFF
few TRBV5-5 CASSITGDYGYTF
few TRBV5-5 CASSLSRTQSYEQYF
. TRBV6-5 CASSSRWTSGGATDTQYF
few TRBV4-3 CASSQDPGAVGYGYTF
. TRBV7-9 CASRRDRDEQYF
many TRBV20-1 CSALMQSGGAIYEQFF
. TRBV20-1 CSASPSTDTQYF
many TRBV12-3/TRBV12-4 CASSHSGANVLTF
few TRBV7-9 CASSLAKGLQETQYF
. TRBV2 CASGRGGSTDTQYF
. TRBV20-1 CSAPGGGGNGKNIQYF
few TRBV2 CASGVGSYNEQFF
. TRBV27 CASRRQGWDYGYTF
. TRBV20-1 CSVRTQGALDGYTF
. TRBV24-1 CATTLGGNTEAFF
few TRBV5-1 CASSGLSNAGELFF
. TRBV7-2 CASSPSGQGGVYGYTF
few TRBV6-6 CASSIPRDTGGNEQFF
few TRBV19 CASSLGTAHYYGYTF
few TRBV7-9 CASSSEAGGTEAFF
. TRBV20-1 CSAREGGDEQYF
few TRBV11-1 CASSLYTGDTEAFF
few TRBV20-1 CSASSRVSTKETQYF
. TRBV6-5 CASSYSISGYTEAFF
few TRBV5-1 CASSEPGRTNSPLHF
few TRBV27 CASSLSPGRWGRGDEQFF
. TRBV3-1 CASSQGQVGPSYGYTF
. TRBV6-5 CASSFGGASGNTIYF
few TRBV6-5 CASSYGRGSYEQYF
. TRBV6-1 CASRETGSDTEAFF
. TRBV6-2/TRBV6-3 CASSYFSPEQFF
. TRBV9 CASSAPRSEAFF
. TRBV20-1 CSARDRAGAFF
few TRBV20-1 CSASRLAGFTDTQYF
few TRBV7-8 CASSPHGTEDGELFF
few TRBV6-5 CASSFGTGAFEKLFF
. TRBV5-1 CASSLRQDQETQYF
. TRBV4-2 CASSLTGTPGGSEKLFF
. TRBV7-3 CASSELGDTDTQYF
few TRBV29-1 CSLIVAGRPGETQYF
. TRBV7-6 CASSLALGGGETQYF
many TRBV7-3 CASSLSGGNDEQFF
. TRBV7-8 CASSSGSGAYNEQFF